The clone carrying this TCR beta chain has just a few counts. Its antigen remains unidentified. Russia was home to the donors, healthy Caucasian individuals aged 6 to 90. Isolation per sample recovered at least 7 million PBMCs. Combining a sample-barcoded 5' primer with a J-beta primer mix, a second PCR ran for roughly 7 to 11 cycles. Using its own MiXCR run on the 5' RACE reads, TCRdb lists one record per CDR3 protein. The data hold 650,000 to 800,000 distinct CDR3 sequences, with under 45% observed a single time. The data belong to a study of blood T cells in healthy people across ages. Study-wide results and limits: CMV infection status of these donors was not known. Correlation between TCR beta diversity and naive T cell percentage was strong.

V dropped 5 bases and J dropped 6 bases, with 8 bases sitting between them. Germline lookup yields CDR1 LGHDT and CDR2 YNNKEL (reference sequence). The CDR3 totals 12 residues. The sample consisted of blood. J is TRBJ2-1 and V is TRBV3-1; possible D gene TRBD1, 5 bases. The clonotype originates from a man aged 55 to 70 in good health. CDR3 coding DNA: TGTGCCAGCAGCGACAGACTCAATGAGCAGTTCTTC. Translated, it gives CASSDRLNEQFF.